The 28 T cell receptor beta chains in this list originate from one sample, sequenced in a study of shared clonotypes between healthy human individuals. Sequencing was performed with immunoSEQ multiplex PCR; in TCRdb, only in-frame clones are kept and a portion is missing. The sample lists roughly 850,000 clones; about 96% were seen once. Naive CD8 cells comprised CD45RO-negative, CCR7-positively selected cells, excluding terminally differentiated effector memory CD45RA+ cells. The sample comprised naive CD8+ T cells sorted from blood. These receptors were collected from a man aged 25 to 40 in good health.

The gene calls are TRBV6-5 and TRBJ2-7; 8 nucleotides match TRBD1. CDR1 and CDR2 (germline): MNHEY, SVGAGI. The CDR3 is 14 amino acids. The V segment lost 6 bases and the J segment 3 bases; nucleotides outside the gene matches: 7. The CDR3 nucleotides are TGTGCCAGCAGGACGGCCGGGACAGGCTACGAGCAGTACTTC. Its protein product is CASRTAGTGYEQYF.

This clone appeared a single time. The V gene is TRBV4-1, the J gene TRBJ2-3; TRBD2 aligns across 10 bases. With 3 bases clipped from V and 4 bases from J, the junction kept 7 bases outside the gene matches. CDR1 is MGHRA, CDR2 YSYEKL, per germline. This CDR3 region has 16 residues. In DNA, the CDR3 is TGCGCCAGCAGCCACGCGCCTAGCGGGAGATCAGATACGCAGTATTTT. It is translated as CASSHAPSGRSDTQYF.

As concerns this clone: Distinct nucleotide sequences in the sample also encode this CDR3. The J gene is TRBJ2-1, the V gene TRBV27; no firm D call. Germline-derived CDR1 and CDR2 are MNHEY and SMNVEV (reference sequence). Trimming shortened V by 2 bases and J by 0 bases, and 8 bases separated the two germline ends. This CDR3 region has 15 residues. The CDR3 sequence: CASSLVGGSYNEQFF. The CDR3, as DNA: TGTGCCAGCAGTTTAGTCGGTGGCTCCTACAATGAGCAGTTCTTC.

V is TRBV27 and J is TRBJ2-7; D is uncertain. CDR3 length equals 11 residues. The germline CDR1 and CDR2 sequences are MNHEY and SMNVEV (reference sequence). V lost 4 bases, J lost 5 bases, and 6 bases lay in between. The CDR3 nucleotides are TGTGCCAGCAGTTATGCGGACGAGCAGTACTTC. It yields the protein CASSYADEQYF.

The chain joins TRBV7-8 to TRBJ2-4; possibly TRBD1 or TRBD2 for D (5 bases each). The CDR3 length is 14 residues. V gave up 1 base and J gave up 7 bases, with 11 bases separating them. Germline V lookup: CDR1 SGHVS, CDR2 FQNEAQ. CDR3 in DNA: TGTGCCAGCAGCTTAGGAGGGGCGAGTAACATTCAGTACTTC. Its translation: CASSLGGASNIQYF.

This rearrangement joins TRBV4-1 to TRBJ1-5; 7 nucleotides match TRBD1. V shed 6 bases, J shed 5 bases, and the junction held 7 bases outside the gene matches. The CDR3 sequence is 14 residues long. CDR1 and CDR2 (germline): MGHRA, YSYEKL. CDR3 amino acids: CASSVTGLDQPQHF. The CDR3, as DNA: TGCGCCAGCAGTGTGACAGGGTTAGATCAGCCCCAGCATTTT.

About this clone itself: At the DNA level, this CDR3 is encoded by other sequences in the same sample as well. The chain is built from TRBV7-9 and TRBJ2-7; D uncertain. Germline CDR1 reads SEHNR; CDR2 reads FQNEAQ (reference sequence). V was trimmed by 0 bases and J by 3 bases, leaving 3 bases between them. This CDR3 is 12 amino acids long. The chain's CDR3 is CASSLADYEQYF. In DNA, the CDR3 is TGTGCCAGCAGCTTAGCGGACTACGAGCAGTACTTC.

CDR3 nucleotides: TGTGCCAGCAGCCCTCCTAGCGGGTCACGGGGGGAGCTGTTTTTT. It yields the protein CASSPPSGSRGELFF. The rearrangement links TRBV7-2 to TRBJ2-2; TRBD2 aligns across 8 bases. CDR3 length: 15 amino acids. Germline values: CDR1 SGHTA, CDR2 FQGNSA. V lost 5 bases and J lost 8; bases outside the gene matches: 10.

This clone was seen only once. The junction and the germline gene differ at one end; a read error may be behind it. The chain carries TRBV4-1 and TRBJ2-7; the D gene is possibly TRBD2 (5 bases). The CDR3 sequence is 16 residues long. Germline V CDR1 and CDR2: MGHRA, YSYEKL. The CDR3 DNA is TGCGCCAGCACCCAAGGTCCAGTCCTCAGCGGCTACGAGCAGTACTTC. It codes for CASTQGPVLSGYEQYF.

The chain couples TRBV28 to TRBJ2-7, with 9 bases identical to TRBD1. With 3 bases clipped from V and 6 bases from J, the junction kept 12 bases outside the gene matches. In germline, CDR1 is MDHEN, CDR2 SYDVKM. The CDR3 totals 16 residues. The DNA of the CDR3 is TGTGCCAGCAGTTTTCCGGGACAGGGACAAATCACCGAGCAGTACTTC. Its protein product is CASSFPGQGQITEQYF.

This sequence joins TRBV4-3 and TRBJ2-7, with a possible D match to TRBD2 (5 bases). V dropped 1 base and J dropped 1 base, with 14 bases sitting between them. CDR1 LGHNA and CDR2 YSLEER come from the germline V gene. The CDR3 is made up of 16 amino acids. The CDR3 coding sequence is TGCGCCAGCAGCCAAGTCTTCGATACGGGATCCTACGAGCAGTACTTC. It codes for CASSQVFDTGSYEQYF.

This rearrangement joins TRBV5-1 to TRBJ1-5; unclear D gene. The germline gives CDR1 SGHRS, CDR2 YFSETQ. This CDR3 is 15 amino acids long. The V end was cut by 0 bases, the J end by 4 bases, with 11 bases between. CDR3 in DNA: TGCGCCAGCAGCTTGGGGGATACAAATAATCAGCCCCAGCATTTT. Residues: CASSLGDTNNQPQHF.

This clone appeared a single time. The chain employs TRBV6-1 and TRBJ2-4; the D call may be TRBD1 or TRBD2 (5 bases each). V lost 3 bases to trimming and J lost 1 base, with 10 bases between them. Germline V lookup: CDR1 MNHNS, CDR2 SASEGT. The CDR3 runs 15 residues. CDR3: CASSELGAAKNIQYF. CDR3 sequence (DNA): TGTGCCAGCAGTGAGCTCGGGGCGGCCAAAAACATTCAGTACTTC.

The J gene is TRBJ2-7, the V gene TRBV18; D may be TRBD2 (7 bases). This CDR3 comprises 14 residues. Germline V gene data show CDR1 as KGHSH and CDR2 as LQKENI. V was pared by 2 bases and J by 6 bases, with 14 bases between. CDR3 sequence reads: CASSPAGATLEQYF. The CDR3 nucleotides read TGTGCCAGCTCACCAGCGGGGGCGACTCTCGAGCAGTACTTC.

V and J are TRBV4-1 and TRBJ1-1; D call uncertain. V was clipped by 5 bases and J by 4 bases, with 8 bases between them. The CDR3 has 12 residues. Germline CDR1 and CDR2: MGHRA and YSYEKL. The chain's CDR3 is CASSGRSTEAFF. The CDR3 region has the DNA TGCGCCAGCAGCGGGAGGTCCACTGAAGCTTTCTTT.

Of note for this clone: Other nucleotide sequences from this sample produce the same CDR3. V usage is TRBV7-9 and J usage is TRBJ2-7; no clear D. V gave up 0 bases and J gave up 3 bases, with 3 bases separating them. Per germline, CDR1 SEHNR and CDR2 FQNEAQ (reference sequence). The CDR3 length is 12 residues. This CDR3 reads CASSLALYEQYF. For the CDR3, the DNA is TGTGCCAGCAGCTTAGCGCTCTACGAGCAGTACTTC.

V is TRBV5-1 and J is TRBJ1-2; 7 nucleotides align to TRBD1. V lost 4 bases and J lost 0; bases outside the gene matches: 9. CDR3 length equals 16 residues. Germline V gene data show CDR1 as SGHRS and CDR2 as YFSETQ. As DNA, the CDR3 is TGCGCCAGCAGCCCCACAGGACAGGCATCTAACTATGGCTACACCTTC. This gives the protein CASSPTGQASNYGYTF. The variable domain in full, with the rest retrieved from reference TRBV5-1 and TRBJ1-2, is KAGVTQTPRYLIKTRGQQVTLSCSPISGHRSVSWYQQTPGQGLQFLFEYFSETQRNKGNFPGRFSGRQFSNSRSEMNVSTLELGDSALYLCASSPTGQASNYGYTFGSGTRLTVV.

The rearrangement uses TRBV10-1 and TRBJ2-3; D is perhaps TRBD2 (6 bases). The CDR3 is 16 amino acids. Per germline, CDR1 WNHNN and CDR2 SYGVQD (reference sequence). Trimming left V 7 bases short and J 2 bases short, with 19 bases between. For the CDR3, the DNA is TGCGCCAGCAATGGGGGTTCTAGCGCTAACACAGATACGCAGTATTTT. Translated, it gives CASNGGSSANTDTQYF.

CDR3 sequence (DNA): TGCGCCAGCAGCGCTTCTAGCGGGAGTATCGATGAGCAGTTCTTC. Amino acids: CASSASSGSIDEQFF. The genes are TRBV5-1 and TRBJ2-1; 10 nucleotides align to TRBD2. The germline V gene has CDR1 SGHRS and CDR2 YFSETQ. CDR3 length equals 15 residues. The trim removed 4 bases at V and 8 bases at J, leaving 9 bases unmatched.

The rearrangement uses TRBV28 and TRBJ2-1; D perhaps matches TRBD2 (6 bases). V lost 2 bases, J lost 4 bases, and 6 bases lay in between. This CDR3 comprises 13 residues. Germline V gene sequence: CDR1 MDHEN, CDR2 SYDVKM. Written as DNA, the CDR3 is TGTGCCAGCAGTTTAGGAGGGTACAATGAGCAGTTCTTC. This gives the protein CASSLGGYNEQFF. Together with reference TRBV28 and TRBJ2-1, the CDR3 gives the full variable domain: DVKVTQSSRYLVKRTGEKVFLECVQDMDHENMFWYRQDPGLGLRLIYFSYDVKMKEKGDIPEGYSVSREKKERFSLILESASTNQTSMYLCASSLGGYNEQFFGPGTRLTVL.

The genes are TRBV2 and TRBJ1-4; TRBD1 agrees at 8 bases. CDR1 is SNHLY, CDR2 FYNNEI, per germline. The length of the CDR3 is 16 residues. The V gene end was trimmed by 1 base and the J gene end by 6 bases; junction bases not matched to a gene: 7. CDR3 residues: CASSEVGTGRDEKLFF. The DNA for the CDR3 is TGTGCCAGCAGTGAAGTTGGGACAGGCCGTGATGAAAAACTGTTTTTT.

This chain joins TRBV27 and TRBJ2-2, with 7 bases lining up with TRBD1. Germline V gene data show CDR1 as MNHEY and CDR2 as SMNVEV (reference sequence). The V and J ends lost 5 bases and 0 bases, in that order; junction bases with no gene match: 9. The CDR3 is 17 residues long. CDR3 nucleotide sequence: TGTGCCAGCAGTGCAATCCGGGACAGCCCGAACACCGGGGAGCTGTTTTTT. Translated, it gives CASSAIRDSPNTGELFF.

The chain links TRBV2 to TRBJ2-3; 8 bases agree with TRBD1. V gave up 6 bases and J gave up 4 bases; unmatched junction bases: 9. This CDR3 contains 15 residues. Germline values: CDR1 SNHLY, CDR2 FYNNEI. The CDR3 DNA reads as TGTGCCAGCAGAGCCGGGGACAGGCATGCAGATACGCAGTATTTT. Its protein product is CASRAGDRHADTQYF.

The rearrangement links TRBV28 to TRBJ2-7; 9 nucleotides match TRBD2. The CDR3 sequence is 13 residues long. With 4 bases clipped from V and 6 bases from J, the junction kept 4 bases outside the gene matches. Germline assignment: CDR1 MDHEN and CDR2 SYDVKM. The CDR3 DNA is TGTGCCAGCAGTTCTAGCGGGATAGGCGAGCAGTACTTC. It translates to CASSSSGIGEQYF.

This clone occurred a few times. The sample carries other DNA sequences with the same CDR3. This chain joins TRBV7-9 and TRBJ2-1; no clear D gene. The ends were cut back, 5 bases at V and 9 bases at J, with 8 bases in the middle. This CDR3 has 11 residues. Germline V lookup: CDR1 SEHNR, CDR2 FQNEAQ (reference sequence). The DNA of the CDR3 is TGTGCCAGCAGCCTCCGCGGTGAGCAGTTCTTC. Residues: CASSLRGEQFF.

The rearrangement uses TRBV6-1 and TRBJ2-7; TRBD2 might be the D (5 bases). CDR3 length equals 15 residues. V was trimmed by 1 base and J by 3 bases, leaving 13 bases between them. CDR1 MNHNS and CDR2 SASEGT come from the germline V gene. The CDR3 here is CASSEDTGKNYEQYF. The CDR3 DNA is TGTGCCAGCAGTGAAGATACCGGGAAAAACTACGAGCAGTACTTC.

This chain links TRBV14 with TRBJ2-7, with a weak D call TRBD1 (6 bases). Per germline, CDR1 SGHDN and CDR2 FVKESK. The V end lost 2 bases, the J end lost 3 bases, and 17 bases lay between the germline ends. The CDR3 sequence is 16 residues long. CDR3 loop: CASSQTKTGRDYEQYF. CDR3 DNA sequence: TGTGCCAGCAGCCAAACCAAAACAGGGCGCGACTACGAGCAGTACTTC.

The CDR3 sequence is CASSHRGPGTYEQYF. Here the CDR3 DNA reads TGTGCCAGCAGCCACAGGGGCCCCGGAACCTACGAGCAGTACTTC. J is TRBJ2-7 and V is TRBV7-2; 7 bases line up with TRBD1. Germline lookup yields CDR1 SGHTA and CDR2 FQGNSA. The trim removed 5 bases at V and 2 bases at J, leaving 9 bases unmatched. The CDR3 sequence is 15 residues long.